Sequencing of this TCR beta chain was carried out in a study of Graves' ophthalmopathy and Graves' hyperthyroidism. General study results and limits: Stable hyperthyroidism and ophthalmopathy were told apart by a 13-signature model, which achieved 85% to 90% sensitivity and just over 80% specificity.

TCR beta CDR3 regions were amplified from RNA transcripts. HTBI primers served in a first-round RT-PCR, which a second-round multiplex PCR followed. TCRdb reprocessed the multiplex PCR reads with MiXCR, giving one entry per CDR3 protein. Of 660,000 or so distinct CDR3 sequences listed, roughly 39% are singletons. As to this clonotype: No antigen is known for it.

The CDR3 loop spans 15 amino acids. The germline CDR1 and CDR2 sequences are SGDLS and YYNGEE. The trim removed 4 bases at V and 3 bases at J, leaving 3 bases unmatched. The specimen sequenced was peripheral blood. This sequence joins TRBV9 and TRBJ2-7, with TRBD2 identical over 14 bases. The clonotype originates from an adult man with Graves' ophthalmopathy. CDR3 protein: CASSQTSGRVYEQYF. The CDR3 nucleotides are TGTGCCAGCAGCCAGACTAGCGGGAGGGTCTACGAGCAGTACTTC.